The present entry profiles one T cell receptor beta chain with its context. This specimen comes from a study of blood T cell repertoires in COVID-19. Germline loops: CDR1 SGHDN, CDR2 FVKESK. V was trimmed by 0 bases and J by 5 bases, leaving 11 bases between them. The CDR3 is 15 amino acids. Profiled with immunoSEQ multiplex PCR; TCRdb holds only in-frame clones, not every one. The sample contains around 100,000 clones, roughly four fifths of which appear only once. J is TRBJ2-1 and V is TRBV14; D is ambiguous. Source material: peripheral blood. The receptor was isolated from a man aged 60-69 years with acute or convalescent COVID-19. The DNA for the CDR3 is TGTGCCAGCAGCCAAGATTACGAACACAACAATGAGCAGTTCTTC. Amino acids: CASSQDYEHNNEQFF.